These T cell receptor beta chains were read from a single sample in a study of blood T cell repertoires in COVID-19. The table came from immunoSEQ multiplex PCR; TCRdb's copy has only in-frame clones and leaves some out. The repertoire holds nearly 250,000 clones, around 90% seen once, with just over 0.85% in the top ten. Sequenced: PBMCs or T cells enriched from blood (not recorded which). Every receptor here comes from a man in his fifties or sixties who had been exposed to COVID-19. CDR3s include the opening cysteine and the closing phenylalanine or tryptophan. Fields, in order: clone size, CDR3 length, V gene, D gene, J gene, CDR3 DNA, CDR3 protein. D genes are given only for firm matches. The size entry is marked missing in some rows and otherwise reads once, few, many or a size class.

clone size: few; CDR3 length: 17; V gene: TRBV27; D gene: TRBD1; J gene: TRBJ1-2; CDR3 DNA: TGTGCCAGCAGTTTGGTTGGACAGGCCCACGATAACTATGGCTACACCTTC; CDR3 protein: CASSLVGQAHDNYGYTF
clone size: once; CDR3 length: 16; V gene: TRBV6-6; D gene: NA; J gene: TRBJ1-2; CDR3 DNA: TGTGCCAGCAGTGGACCCCAAGGAGGGCGGGACTATGGCTACACCTTC; CDR3 protein: CASSGPQGGRDYGYTF
clone size: NA; CDR3 length: 16; V gene: TRBV7-9; D gene: TRBD2; J gene: TRBJ2-1; CDR3 DNA: TGTGCCAGCCCCCGAGGCGGGAGCTCATTCCCCAATGAGCAGTTCTTC; CDR3 protein: CASPRGGSSFPNEQFF
clone size: NA; CDR3 length: 15; V gene: TRBV5-1; D gene: TRBD2; J gene: TRBJ2-3; CDR3 DNA: TGCGCCAGCAGCCTCCTGGCGGGAGGGGTAGATACGCAGTATTTT; CDR3 protein: CASSLLAGGVDTQYF
clone size: NA; CDR3 length: 15; V gene: TRBV30; D gene: TRBD2; J gene: TRBJ2-3; CDR3 DNA: TGTGCCTGGGATAAAGCGGGGGGCCGGGCAAATACGCAGTATTTT; CDR3 protein: CAWDKAGGRANTQYF
clone size: once; CDR3 length: 14; V gene: TRBV28; D gene: NA; J gene: TRBJ1-2; CDR3 DNA: TGTGCCAGCAGTTTACGGGTTACTAACTATGGCTACACCTTC; CDR3 protein: CASSLRVTNYGYTF
clone size: NA; CDR3 length: 16; V gene: TRBV18; D gene: TRBD2; J gene: TRBJ2-7; CDR3 DNA: TGTGCCAGCTCACCGCCCCGACTAGCGGGGGTCCGGGAGCAGTACTTC; CDR3 protein: CASSPPRLAGVREQYF
clone size: NA; CDR3 length: 14; V gene: TRBV5-1; D gene: NA; J gene: TRBJ2-5; CDR3 DNA: TGCGCCAGCAGCTTGGAGGGGTTGGGAGAGACCCAGTACTTC; CDR3 protein: CASSLEGLGETQYF
clone size: NA; CDR3 length: 15; V gene: TRBV2; D gene: TRBD1; J gene: TRBJ1-4; CDR3 DNA: TGTGCCAGCACCCCAATCCAGGGGGCGGGTGAAAAACTGTTTTTT; CDR3 protein: CASTPIQGAGEKLFF
clone size: NA; CDR3 length: 14; V gene: TRBV12-5; D gene: NA; J gene: TRBJ2-5; CDR3 DNA: TGTGCTAGTGGTTTGATTAGCAATGGAGAGACCCAGTACTTC; CDR3 protein: CASGLISNGETQYF
clone size: NA; CDR3 length: 16; V gene: TRBV19; D gene: TRBD2; J gene: TRBJ2-1; CDR3 DNA: TGTGCCAGTAGTATGATCACGGGACTACCCTACAATGAGCAGTTCTTC; CDR3 protein: CASSMITGLPYNEQFF
clone size: NA; CDR3 length: 13; V gene: TRBV28; D gene: TRBD2; J gene: TRBJ2-7; CDR3 DNA: TGTGCCAGCAGTATGGGACTAATCTACGAGCAGTACTTC; CDR3 protein: CASSMGLIYEQYF
clone size: NA; CDR3 length: 14; V gene: TRBV5-4; D gene: NA; J gene: TRBJ1-6; CDR3 DNA: TGTGCCAGCAGCGTCAGGGATTATAATTCACCCCTCCACTTT; CDR3 protein: CASSVRDYNSPLHF
clone size: once; CDR3 length: 12; V gene: TRBV3-1/TRBV3-2; D gene: NA; J gene: TRBJ2-3; CDR3 DNA: TGTGCCAGCAGCCACTTCACAGATACGCAGTATTTT; CDR3 protein: CASSHFTDTQYF
clone size: NA; CDR3 length: 15; V gene: TRBV7-6; D gene: NA; J gene: TRBJ2-1; CDR3 DNA: TGTGCCAGCAGCTTAGGTACAGGGTGGAACAATGAGCAGTTCTTC; CDR3 protein: CASSLGTGWNNEQFF
clone size: NA; CDR3 length: 15; V gene: TRBV27; D gene: NA; J gene: TRBJ1-5; CDR3 DNA: TGTGCCAGCAGTTTATCCGGGAATGGCAATCAGCCCCAGCATTTT; CDR3 protein: CASSLSGNGNQPQHF
clone size: NA; CDR3 length: 16; V gene: TRBV28; D gene: TRBD1; J gene: TRBJ1-6; CDR3 DNA: TGTGCCAGCAGGGACACAAGGGGGCGGCAGCGTTCACCCCTCCACTTT; CDR3 protein: CASRDTRGRQRSPLHF
clone size: NA; CDR3 length: 15; V gene: TRBV5-6; D gene: TRBD1; J gene: TRBJ2-1; CDR3 DNA: TGTGCCAGCAGCTTGGCGGGACAGCCCTTCAGGGGGCAGTTCTTC; CDR3 protein: CASSLAGQPFRGQFF
clone size: NA; CDR3 length: 12; V gene: TRBV9; D gene: NA; J gene: TRBJ1-3; CDR3 DNA: TGTGCCAGCAGCGCACAGGGAAACACCATATATTTT; CDR3 protein: CASSAQGNTIYF
clone size: NA; CDR3 length: 16; V gene: TRBV19; D gene: TRBD1; J gene: TRBJ1-5; CDR3 DNA: TGTGCCAGTAGTATAGTAAGGACAGGGGGGAATCAGCCCCAGCATTTT; CDR3 protein: CASSIVRTGGNQPQHF
clone size: NA; CDR3 length: 14; V gene: TRBV30; D gene: TRBD1; J gene: TRBJ2-3; CDR3 DNA: TGTGCCTGGCGCAGTCCCAGGGGGACAGATACGCAGTATTTT; CDR3 protein: CAWRSPRGTDTQYF
clone size: NA; CDR3 length: 15; V gene: TRBV18; D gene: NA; J gene: TRBJ1-2; CDR3 DNA: TGTGCCAGCTCACCACTCACCCCGGGGTCGTTTGGCTACACCTTC; CDR3 protein: CASSPLTPGSFGYTF
clone size: NA; CDR3 length: 14; V gene: TRBV18; D gene: TRBD1; J gene: TRBJ2-3; CDR3 DNA: TGTGCCAGCTCTCCGACAGGGGGCTCGGATACGCAGTATTTT; CDR3 protein: CASSPTGGSDTQYF
clone size: NA; CDR3 length: 15; V gene: TRBV24-1; D gene: TRBD1; J gene: TRBJ2-5; CDR3 DNA: TGTGCCACCAGTGGGGCCAGGGGGAACCAAGAGACCCAGTACTTC; CDR3 protein: CATSGARGNQETQYF
clone size: few; CDR3 length: 14; V gene: TRBV5-1; D gene: NA; J gene: TRBJ1-2; CDR3 DNA: TGCGCCAGCAGCTTGGTGGCAGGCAACTATGGCTACACCTTC; CDR3 protein: CASSLVAGNYGYTF
clone size: once; CDR3 length: 15; V gene: TRBV5-1; D gene: NA; J gene: TRBJ2-1; CDR3 DNA: TGCGCCAGCAGCTTGGCGGGAGAATCATACAATGAGCAGTTCTTC; CDR3 protein: CASSLAGESYNEQFF
clone size: NA; CDR3 length: 13; V gene: TRBV27; D gene: NA; J gene: TRBJ1-4; CDR3 DNA: TGTGCCAGCAGTAACAGGGTAAATGAAAAACTGTTTTTT; CDR3 protein: CASSNRVNEKLFF
clone size: NA; CDR3 length: 18; V gene: TRBV7-3; D gene: TRBD2; J gene: TRBJ2-1; CDR3 DNA: TGTGCCAGCAGCTTAACTAGCGGGAGCTACTTTCGGAACAATGAGCAGTTCTTC; CDR3 protein: CASSLTSGSYFRNNEQFF
clone size: once; CDR3 length: 14; V gene: TRBV4-1; D gene: TRBD1; J gene: TRBJ2-2; CDR3 DNA: TGCGCCAGCAGCCCGTGGACAGGGTCCGGGGAGCTGTTTTTT; CDR3 protein: CASSPWTGSGELFF
clone size: NA; CDR3 length: 14; V gene: TRBV5-4; D gene: NA; J gene: TRBJ2-3; CDR3 DNA: TGTGCCAGCAACTCCCTTACAGGGACAGATACGCAGTATTTT; CDR3 protein: CASNSLTGTDTQYF
clone size: NA; CDR3 length: 18; V gene: TRBV7-8; D gene: TRBD1; J gene: TRBJ1-2; CDR3 DNA: TGTGCCAGCAGCTTCAGAGTAGGCCCGGGACAGGGGGCGGAAGGCTACACCTTC; CDR3 protein: CASSFRVGPGQGAEGYTF
clone size: NA; CDR3 length: 14; V gene: TRBV18; D gene: NA; J gene: TRBJ1-1; CDR3 DNA: TGTGCCAGCTCGCGGGACGGGTTGAACACTGAAGCTTTCTTT; CDR3 protein: CASSRDGLNTEAFF
clone size: NA; CDR3 length: 15; V gene: TRBV5-1; D gene: TRBD2; J gene: TRBJ2-2; CDR3 DNA: TGCGCCAGCAGCTTCTTAGCGGGAAACACCGGGGAGCTGTTTTTT; CDR3 protein: CASSFLAGNTGELFF
clone size: NA; CDR3 length: 14; V gene: TRBV5-5; D gene: NA; J gene: TRBJ2-3; CDR3 DNA: TGTGCCAGCAGCGCTTCGGGGGGCAGAGATACGCAGTATTTT; CDR3 protein: CASSASGGRDTQYF
clone size: NA; CDR3 length: 12; V gene: TRBV29-1; D gene: TRBD2; J gene: TRBJ2-5; CDR3 DNA: TGCAGCGCTAATAGCGGGCAAGAGACCCAGTACTTC; CDR3 protein: CSANSGQETQYF
clone size: NA; CDR3 length: 12; V gene: TRBV30; D gene: NA; J gene: TRBJ2-7; CDR3 DNA: TGTGCCTGGAGCCCCAGGGTTTTGGAGCAGTACTTC; CDR3 protein: CAWSPRVLEQYF
clone size: NA; CDR3 length: 13; V gene: TRBV12-3/TRBV12-4; D gene: NA; J gene: TRBJ1-6; CDR3 DNA: TGTGCCAGCCAAGAGGAGTTTAATTCACCCCTCCACTTT; CDR3 protein: CASQEEFNSPLHF
clone size: NA; CDR3 length: 18; V gene: TRBV9; D gene: TRBD2; J gene: TRBJ2-3; CDR3 DNA: TGTGCCAGCAGCGTAGAGATCGAGCTAGCGGGAGACAAAGATACGCAGTATTTT; CDR3 protein: CASSVEIELAGDKDTQYF
clone size: NA; CDR3 length: 15; V gene: TRBV9; D gene: NA; J gene: TRBJ2-1; CDR3 DNA: TGTGCCAGCACCCGAGGTGGCGCGGGTTACAATGAGCAGTTCTTC; CDR3 protein: CASTRGGAGYNEQFF